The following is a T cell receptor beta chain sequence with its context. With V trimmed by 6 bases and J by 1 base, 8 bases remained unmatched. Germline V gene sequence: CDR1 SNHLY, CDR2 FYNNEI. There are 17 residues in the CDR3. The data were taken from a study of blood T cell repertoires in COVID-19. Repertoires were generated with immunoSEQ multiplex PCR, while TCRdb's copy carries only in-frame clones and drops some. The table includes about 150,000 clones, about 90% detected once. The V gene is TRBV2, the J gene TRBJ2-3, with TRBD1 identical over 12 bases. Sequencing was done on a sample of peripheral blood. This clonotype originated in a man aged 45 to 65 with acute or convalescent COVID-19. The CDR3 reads CASRGQGAGVGTDTQYF. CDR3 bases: TGTGCCAGCAGGGGACAGGGGGCAGGGGTAGGCACAGATACGCAGTATTTT.